This T cell receptor beta chain was captured in a study of blood T cell repertoires in COVID-19. In the study overall: Specimens from acute and convalescent COVID-19 originated in the United States, Italy and Spain.

Libraries were prepared by immunoSEQ multiplex PCR; TCRdb keeps only in-frame clonotypes and omits some of them. This sample yields approximately 130,000 clones, of which more than 75% are seen a single time; approximately 20% belongs to the top ten. CDR3 length equals 12 residues. Germline CDR1 and CDR2: LNHDA and SQIVND (reference sequence). The V end lost 8 bases, the J end lost 2 bases, and 9 bases lay between the germline ends. The sequence came from a woman in her forties or fifties who had recovered from COVID-19. The V and J genes are TRBV19 and TRBJ1-2, with D uncertain. The source material was peripheral blood. The CDR3 DNA reads as TGTGCCAGTCTCACAGCAAACTATGGCTACACCTTC. Its protein product is CASLTANYGYTF.